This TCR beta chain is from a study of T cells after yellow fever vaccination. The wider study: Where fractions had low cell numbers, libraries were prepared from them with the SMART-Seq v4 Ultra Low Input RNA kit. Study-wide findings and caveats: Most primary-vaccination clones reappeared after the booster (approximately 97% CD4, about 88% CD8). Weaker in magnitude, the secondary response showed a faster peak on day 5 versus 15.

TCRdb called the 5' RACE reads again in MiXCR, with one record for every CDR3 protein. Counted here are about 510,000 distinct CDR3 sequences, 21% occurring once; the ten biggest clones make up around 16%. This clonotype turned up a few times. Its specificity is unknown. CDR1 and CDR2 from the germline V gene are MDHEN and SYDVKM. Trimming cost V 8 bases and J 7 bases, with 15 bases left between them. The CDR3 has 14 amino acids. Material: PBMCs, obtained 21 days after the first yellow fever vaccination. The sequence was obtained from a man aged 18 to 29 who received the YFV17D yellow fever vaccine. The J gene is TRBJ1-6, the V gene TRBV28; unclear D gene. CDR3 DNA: TGTGCCAGCTCCCCGGCGGGAAGCAATTCACCCCTCCACTTT. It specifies CASSPAGSNSPLHF. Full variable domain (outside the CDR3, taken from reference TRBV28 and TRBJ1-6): DVKVTQSSRYLVKRTGEKVFLECVQDMDHENMFWYRQDPGLGLRLIYFSYDVKMKEKGDIPEGYSVSREKKERFSLILESASTNQTSMYLCASSPAGSNSPLHFGNGTRLTVT.